This T cell receptor beta chain stems from a study of T cell changes during pregnancy in multiple sclerosis. Trimming cost V 5 bases and J 1 base, with 11 bases left between them. Germline CDR1 and CDR2: LGHNA and YNFKEQ. The CDR3 has 14 residues. Repertoires were generated with immunoSEQ multiplex PCR, while TCRdb's copy carries only in-frame clones and drops some. The sample holds 40,000 or so clones, about nine tenths seen once. The TCR originated in a female donor with multiple sclerosis, enrolled in a pregnancy study. The sequencing here drew on CD8+ T cells from peripheral blood mononuclear cells, taken after pregnancy. J is TRBJ1-1 and V is TRBV4-2; D uncertain. Here the CDR3 reads CASSSQVRNTEAFF. The CDR3 nucleotides read TGTGCCAGCAGCTCTCAGGTTCGGAACACTGAAGCTTTCTTT.